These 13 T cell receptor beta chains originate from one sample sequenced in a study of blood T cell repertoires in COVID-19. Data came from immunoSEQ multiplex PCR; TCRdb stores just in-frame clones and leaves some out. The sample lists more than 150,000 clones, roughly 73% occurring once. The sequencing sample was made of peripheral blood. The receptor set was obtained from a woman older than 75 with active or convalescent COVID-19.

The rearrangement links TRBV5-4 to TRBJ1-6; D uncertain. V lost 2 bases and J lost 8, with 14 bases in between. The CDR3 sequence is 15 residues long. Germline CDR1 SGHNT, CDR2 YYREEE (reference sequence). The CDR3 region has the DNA TGTGCCAGCAGCTTTAACGGGGAGGTAGATTCACCCCTCCACTTT. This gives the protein CASSFNGEVDSPLHF.

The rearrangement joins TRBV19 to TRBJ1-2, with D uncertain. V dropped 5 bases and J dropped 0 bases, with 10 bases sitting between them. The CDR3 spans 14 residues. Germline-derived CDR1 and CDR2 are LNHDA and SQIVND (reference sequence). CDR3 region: CASSVRTANYGYTF. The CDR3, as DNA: TGTGCCAGTAGTGTTAGAACCGCTAACTATGGCTACACCTTC.

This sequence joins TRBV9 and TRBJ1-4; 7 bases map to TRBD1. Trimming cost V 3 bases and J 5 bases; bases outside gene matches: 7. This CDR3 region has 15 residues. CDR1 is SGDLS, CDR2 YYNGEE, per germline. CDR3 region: CASSAQTGYNEKLFF. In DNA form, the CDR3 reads TGTGCCAGCAGCGCCCAGACAGGGTACAATGAAAAACTGTTTTTT.

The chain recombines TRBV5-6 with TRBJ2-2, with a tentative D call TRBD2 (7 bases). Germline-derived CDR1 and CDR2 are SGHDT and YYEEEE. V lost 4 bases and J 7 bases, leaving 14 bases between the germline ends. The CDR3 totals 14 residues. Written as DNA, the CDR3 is TGTGCCAGCAGCCTGTCGGGGGGCAGCGGGGAGCTGTTTTTT. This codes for CASSLSGGSGELFF.

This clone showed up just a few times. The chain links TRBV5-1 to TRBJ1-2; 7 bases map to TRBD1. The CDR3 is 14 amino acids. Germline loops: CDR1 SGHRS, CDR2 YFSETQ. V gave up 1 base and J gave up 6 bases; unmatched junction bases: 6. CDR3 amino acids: CASSLSGQENGYTF. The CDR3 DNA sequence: TGCGCCAGCAGCTTGTCAGGACAGGAGAATGGCTACACCTTC. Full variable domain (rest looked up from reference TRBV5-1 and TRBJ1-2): KAGVTQTPRYLIKTRGQQVTLSCSPISGHRSVSWYQQTPGQGLQFLFEYFSETQRNKGNFPGRFSGRQFSNSRSEMNVSTLELGDSALYLCASSLSGQENGYTFGSGTRLTVV.

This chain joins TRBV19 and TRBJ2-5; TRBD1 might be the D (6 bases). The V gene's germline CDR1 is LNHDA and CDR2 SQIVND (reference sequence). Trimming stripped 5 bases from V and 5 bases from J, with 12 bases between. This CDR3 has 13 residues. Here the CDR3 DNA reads TGTGCCAGTAGTGGGGACAATGGTGAGACCCAGTACTTC. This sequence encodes CASSGDNGETQYF.

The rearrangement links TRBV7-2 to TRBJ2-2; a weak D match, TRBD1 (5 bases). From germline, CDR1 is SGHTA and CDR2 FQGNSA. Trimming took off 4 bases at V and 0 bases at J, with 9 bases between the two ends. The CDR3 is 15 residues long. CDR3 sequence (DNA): TGTGCCAGCAGCTCTACAGGAACGAACACCGGGGAGCTGTTTTTT. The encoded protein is CASSSTGTNTGELFF.

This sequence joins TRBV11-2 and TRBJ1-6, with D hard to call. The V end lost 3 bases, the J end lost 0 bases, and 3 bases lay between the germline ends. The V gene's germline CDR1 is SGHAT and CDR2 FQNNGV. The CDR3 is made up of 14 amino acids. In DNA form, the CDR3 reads TGTGCCAGCAGCTTCAGCTCCTATAATTCACCCCTCCACTTT. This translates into CASSFSSYNSPLHF.

The chain's CDR3 is CASTRGGGVDGYTF. As DNA, the CDR3 is TGTGCCAGCACTCGAGGGGGGGGCGTGGATGGCTACACCTTC. This rearrangement joins TRBV6-5 to TRBJ1-2, with D perhaps matching TRBD1 (6 bases). Germline CDR1 reads MNHEY; CDR2 reads SVGAGI. The CDR3 has 14 amino acids. V lost 7 bases and J 6 bases, leaving 18 bases between the germline ends.

CDR3 protein: CASSSLGTVSMFGGYTF. In DNA form, the CDR3 reads TGTGCCAGTAGTAGCCTCGGGACAGTATCTATGTTCGGTGGCTACACCTTC. The V gene is TRBV19, the J gene TRBJ1-2; 7 bases are shared with TRBD1. Germline lookup yields CDR1 LNHDA and CDR2 SQIVND (reference sequence). The V and J ends lost 4 bases and 7 bases, in that order; junction bases with no gene match: 18. The CDR3 has 17 residues.

The CDR3 spells CASSLSSRGLYGNTIYF. The CDR3 region has the DNA TGTGCCAGCAGTTTATCGTCCAGGGGGCTGTATGGAAACACCATATATTTT. The chain combines TRBV27 with TRBJ1-3; 8 bases line up with TRBD1. Germline values: CDR1 MNHEY, CDR2 SMNVEV (reference sequence). The CDR3 covers 17 residues. The J segment lost 3 bases and the V segment lost 0 bases, leaving 7 bases of the junction unmatched.

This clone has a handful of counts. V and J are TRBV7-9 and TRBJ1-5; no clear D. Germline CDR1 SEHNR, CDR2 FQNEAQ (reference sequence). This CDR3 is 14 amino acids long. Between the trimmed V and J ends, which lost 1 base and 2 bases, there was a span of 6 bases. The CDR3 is CASSLEGGNQPQHF. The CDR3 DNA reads TGTGCCAGCAGCTTAGAGGGAGGCAATCAGCCCCAGCATTTT.

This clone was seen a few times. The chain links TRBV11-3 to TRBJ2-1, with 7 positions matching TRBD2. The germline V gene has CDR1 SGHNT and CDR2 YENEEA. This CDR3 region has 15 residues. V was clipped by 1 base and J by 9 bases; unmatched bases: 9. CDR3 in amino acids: CASSLGGGDRGEQFF. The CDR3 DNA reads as TGTGCCAGCAGCTTAGGGGGGGGAGACCGTGGTGAGCAGTTCTTC.